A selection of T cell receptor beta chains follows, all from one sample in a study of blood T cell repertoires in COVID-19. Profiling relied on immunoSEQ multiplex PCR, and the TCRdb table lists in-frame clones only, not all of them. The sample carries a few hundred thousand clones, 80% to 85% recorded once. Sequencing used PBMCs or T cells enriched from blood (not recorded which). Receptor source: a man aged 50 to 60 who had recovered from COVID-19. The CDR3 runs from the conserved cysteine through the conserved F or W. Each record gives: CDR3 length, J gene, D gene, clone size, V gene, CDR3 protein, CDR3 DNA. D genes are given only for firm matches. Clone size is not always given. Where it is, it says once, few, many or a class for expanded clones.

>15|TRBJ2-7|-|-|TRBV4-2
CASSQAHRDNYEQYF
TGTGCCAGCAGCCAAGCCCACCGGGACAACTACGAGCAGTACTTC
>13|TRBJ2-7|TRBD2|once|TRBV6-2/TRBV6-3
CASSFSGREEQYF
TGTGCCAGCAGTTTCAGCGGGAGAGAAGAGCAGTACTTC
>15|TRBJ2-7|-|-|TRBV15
CATSRDRGLAYEQYF
TGTGCCACCAGCAGAGATCGAGGCCTTGCCTACGAGCAGTACTTC
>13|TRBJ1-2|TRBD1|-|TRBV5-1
CASSSGGSLGYTF
TGCGCCAGCAGCTCAGGGGGATCTCTTGGCTACACCTTC
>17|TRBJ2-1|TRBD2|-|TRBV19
CASSILAGGITYNEQFF
TGTGCCAGTAGTATCCTAGCGGGGGGCATTACCTACAATGAGCAGTTCTTC
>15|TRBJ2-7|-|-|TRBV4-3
CASSRGQGGLYEQYF
TGCGCCAGCAGCCGTGGACAGGGAGGGTTGTACGAGCAGTACTTC
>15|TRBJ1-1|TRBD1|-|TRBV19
CASSRDSYMNTEAFF
TGTGCCAGTAGTAGGGACAGTTATATGAACACTGAAGCTTTCTTT
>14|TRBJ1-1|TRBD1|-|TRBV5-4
CASSLDRFRGEAFF
TGTGCCAGCAGCCTGGACAGGTTTAGGGGTGAAGCTTTCTTT
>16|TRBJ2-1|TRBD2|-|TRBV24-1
CATSDLSGRSVNEQFF
TGTGCCACCAGTGATTTAAGCGGGAGGTCGGTAAATGAGCAGTTCTTC
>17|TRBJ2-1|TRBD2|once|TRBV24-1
CATSGPWGGGLYNEQFF
TGTGCCACCAGTGGGCCCTGGGGGGGAGGGCTCTACAATGAGCAGTTCTTC
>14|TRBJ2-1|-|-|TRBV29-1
CSVESPGGFNEQFF
TGCAGCGTTGAATCCCCGGGGGGCTTCAATGAGCAGTTCTTC
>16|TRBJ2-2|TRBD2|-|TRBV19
CASSSGGSTGTGELFF
TGTGCCAGTTCCTCGGGGGGTTCTACGGGCACCGGGGAGCTGTTTTTT
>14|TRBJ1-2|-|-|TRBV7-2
CASSSSGGSYGYTF
TGTGCCAGCAGCTCCTCGGGGGGCTCCTATGGCTACACCTTC
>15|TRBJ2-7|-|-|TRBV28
CASSVNRPGSYEQYF
TGTGCCAGCAGCGTTAACAGGCCTGGCTCCTACGAGCAGTACTTC
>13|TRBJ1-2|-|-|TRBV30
CAWSVRRNYGYTF
TGTGCCTGGAGTGTGCGGCGTAACTATGGCTACACCTTC
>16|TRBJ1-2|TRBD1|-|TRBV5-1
CASSWGTGGFGYGYTF
TGCGCCAGCAGCTGGGGGACAGGGGGCTTTGGCTATGGCTACACCTTC
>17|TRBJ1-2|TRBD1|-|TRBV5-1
CASSLGGTGAVGYGYTF
TGCGCCAGCAGCTTAGGCGGGACAGGGGCTGTTGGCTATGGCTACACCTTC
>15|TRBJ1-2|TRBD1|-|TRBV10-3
CAIRRSGQAYYGYTF
TGTGCCATCAGGCGCTCCGGACAGGCCTACTATGGCTACACCTTC
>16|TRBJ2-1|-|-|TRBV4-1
CASSLSGLRTYNEQFF
TGCGCCAGCAGCCTTTCGGGGTTGAGAACCTACAATGAGCAGTTCTTC
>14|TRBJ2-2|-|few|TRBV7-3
CASSLSPNTGELFF
TGTGCCAGCAGCTTAAGTCCTAACACCGGGGAGCTGTTTTTT
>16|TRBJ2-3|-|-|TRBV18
CASSPPSGRTTDTQYF
TGTGCCAGCTCACCACCCAGCGGCAGGACCACAGATACGCAGTATTTT
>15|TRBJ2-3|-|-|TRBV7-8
CASNRRGRDTDTQYF
TGTGCCAGCAATAGGAGGGGCCGGGACACAGATACGCAGTATTTT
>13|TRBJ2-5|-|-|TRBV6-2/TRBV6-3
CASSYQVSETQYF
TGTGCCAGCAGTTACCAGGTTTCGGAGACCCAGTACTTC
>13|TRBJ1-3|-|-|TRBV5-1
CASRRGTGNTIYF
TGCGCCAGCAGGCGGGGCACTGGAAACACCATATATTTT
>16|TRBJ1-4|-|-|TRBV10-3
CAISESFRGGNEKLFF
TGTGCCATCAGTGAGTCTTTCCGGGGAGGTAATGAAAAACTGTTTTTT
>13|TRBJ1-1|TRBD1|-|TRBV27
CASSRQGSTEAFF
TGTGCCAGCAGCCGACAGGGGAGCACTGAAGCTTTCTTT
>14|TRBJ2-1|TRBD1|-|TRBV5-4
CASSFRDRNNEQFF
TGTGCCAGCAGCTTCCGGGACAGAAACAATGAGCAGTTCTTC
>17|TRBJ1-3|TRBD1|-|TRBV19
CASSPEGAKISGNTIYF
TGTGCCAGTAGTCCTGAGGGGGCGAAGATTTCTGGAAACACCATATATTTT
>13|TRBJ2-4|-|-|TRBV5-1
CASSTDRSNIQYF
TGCGCCAGCAGCACGGACAGATCAAACATTCAGTACTTC
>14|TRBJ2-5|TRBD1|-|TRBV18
CASSAGQGGETQYF
TGTGCCAGCTCAGCAGGACAGGGGGGAGAGACCCAGTACTTC
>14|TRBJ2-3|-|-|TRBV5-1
CASSLGAVTDTQYF
TGCGCCAGCAGCTTAGGAGCTGTCACAGATACGCAGTATTTT
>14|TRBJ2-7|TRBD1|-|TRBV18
CASSLDRGHKEQYF
TGTGCCAGCTCACTGGACAGGGGGCATAAGGAGCAGTACTTC
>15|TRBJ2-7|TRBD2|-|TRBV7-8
CASSSRLAGGNEQYF
TGTGCCAGCAGCTCGAGACTAGCGGGAGGGAATGAGCAGTACTTC
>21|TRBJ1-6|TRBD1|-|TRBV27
CASSHGVPTTGGWPYNSPLHF
TGTGCCAGCAGTCACGGGGTCCCAACAACAGGGGGCTGGCCCTATAATTCACCCCTCCACTTT
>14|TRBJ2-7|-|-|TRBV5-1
CASSLDGGRNEQYF
TGCGCCAGCAGCTTGGATGGCGGAAGAAACGAGCAGTACTTC
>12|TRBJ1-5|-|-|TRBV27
CASKKGNQPQHF
TGTGCCAGCAAAAAGGGGAATCAGCCCCAGCATTTT
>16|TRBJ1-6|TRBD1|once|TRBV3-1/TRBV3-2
CASSQGGRGSNSPLHF
TGTGCCAGCAGCCAAGGAGGCAGGGGGTCTAATTCACCCCTCCACTTT
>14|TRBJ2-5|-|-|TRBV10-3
CAISEWAGQETQYF
TGTGCCATCAGTGAGTGGGCAGGGCAAGAGACCCAGTACTTC
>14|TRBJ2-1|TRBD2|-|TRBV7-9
CASSWEGGYNEQFF
TGTGCCAGCAGCTGGGAGGGAGGGTACAATGAGCAGTTCTTC
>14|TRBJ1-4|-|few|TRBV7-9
CASSPTGPNEKLFF
TGTGCCAGCAGCCCCACTGGGCCTAATGAAAAACTGTTTTTT
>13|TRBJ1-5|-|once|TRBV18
CASSPDRNQPQHF
TGTGCCAGCTCACCCGACAGGAATCAGCCCCAGCATTTT
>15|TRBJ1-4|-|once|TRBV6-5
CASRSTGLANEKLFF
TGTGCCAGCAGGTCAACAGGGTTGGCTAATGAAAAACTGTTTTTT
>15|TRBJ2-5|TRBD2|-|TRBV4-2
CASSQATSGQETQYF
TGTGCCAGCAGCCAAGCGACTAGCGGACAAGAGACCCAGTACTTC
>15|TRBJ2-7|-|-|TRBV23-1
CASSHLPGGVYEQYF
TGCGCCAGCAGTCACCTCCCGGGGGGCGTCTACGAGCAGTACTTC
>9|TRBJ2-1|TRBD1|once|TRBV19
CASSGQGFF
TGTGCCAGTAGCGGACAGGGGTTCTTC
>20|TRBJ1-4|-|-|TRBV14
CASSQTHNWAGRQNEEKLFF
TGTGCCAGCAGCCAGACTCACAATTGGGCTGGGCGACAGAACGAGGAAAAACTGTTTTTT
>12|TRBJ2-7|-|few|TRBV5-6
CASSLGQYEQYF
TGTGCCAGCAGCTTGGGACAGTACGAGCAGTACTTC
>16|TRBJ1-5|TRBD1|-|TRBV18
CASSPGDRGSNQPQHF
TGTGCCAGCTCACCAGGGGACAGGGGGAGCAATCAGCCCCAGCATTTT
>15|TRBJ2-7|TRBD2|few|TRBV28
CASFSGLAGGYEQYF
TGTGCCAGCTTTTCGGGACTAGCGGGAGGATACGAGCAGTACTTC
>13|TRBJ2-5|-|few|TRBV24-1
CATGKGAGETQYF
TGTGCCACCGGAAAGGGGGCGGGGGAGACCCAGTACTTC
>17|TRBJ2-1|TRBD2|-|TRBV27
CASSFQRTSGLLNEQFF
TGTGCCAGCAGTTTCCAGAGGACTAGCGGGCTACTCAATGAGCAGTTCTTC
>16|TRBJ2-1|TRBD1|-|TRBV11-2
CASSSGQGWGYNEQFF
TGTGCCAGCAGCTCCGGACAGGGGTGGGGTTACAATGAGCAGTTCTTC